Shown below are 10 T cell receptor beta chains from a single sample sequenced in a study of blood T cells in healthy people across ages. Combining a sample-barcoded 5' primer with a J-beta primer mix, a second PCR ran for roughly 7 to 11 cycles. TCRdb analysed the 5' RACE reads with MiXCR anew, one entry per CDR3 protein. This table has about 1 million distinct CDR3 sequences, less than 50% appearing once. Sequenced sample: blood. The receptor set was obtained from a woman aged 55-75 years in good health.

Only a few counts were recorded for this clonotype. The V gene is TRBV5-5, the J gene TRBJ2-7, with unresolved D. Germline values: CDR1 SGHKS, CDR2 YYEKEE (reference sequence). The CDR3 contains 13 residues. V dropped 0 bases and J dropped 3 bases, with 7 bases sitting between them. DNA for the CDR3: TGTGCCAGCAGCTTGGCAGACCTCTACGAGCAGTACTTC. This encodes CASSLADLYEQYF. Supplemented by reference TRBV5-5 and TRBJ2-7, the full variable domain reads DAGVTQSPTHLIKTRGQQVTLRCSPISGHKSVSWYQQVLGQGPQFIFQYYEKEERGRGNFPDRFSARQFPNYSSELNVNALLLGDSALYLCASSLADLYEQYFGPGTRLTVT.

The CDR3 DNA sequence: TGTGCCAGCAGCGCCCGACAGGGTGGTACCGGGGAGCTGTTTTTT. This sequence encodes CASSARQGGTGELFF. The chain is built from TRBV9 and TRBJ2-2; TRBD1 matches 7 bases. The germline V gene has CDR1 SGDLS and CDR2 YYNGEE. Trimming cost V 3 bases and J 5 bases; bases outside gene matches: 7. The CDR3 is 15 amino acids.

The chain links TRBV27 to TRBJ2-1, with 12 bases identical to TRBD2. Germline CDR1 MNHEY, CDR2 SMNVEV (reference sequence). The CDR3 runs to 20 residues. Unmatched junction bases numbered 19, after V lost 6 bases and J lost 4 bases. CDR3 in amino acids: CASSQGLAGNWQRVYNEQFF. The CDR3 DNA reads TGTGCCAGCAGCCAAGGACTAGCGGGAAATTGGCAACGAGTTTACAATGAGCAGTTCTTC.

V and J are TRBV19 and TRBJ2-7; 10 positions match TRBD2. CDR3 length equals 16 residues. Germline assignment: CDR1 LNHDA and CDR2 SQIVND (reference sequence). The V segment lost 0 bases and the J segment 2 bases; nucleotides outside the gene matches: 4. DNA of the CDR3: TGTGCCAGTAGTATAGATCAAACTAGCGGGACCTACGAGCAGTACTTC. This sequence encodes CASSIDQTSGTYEQYF.

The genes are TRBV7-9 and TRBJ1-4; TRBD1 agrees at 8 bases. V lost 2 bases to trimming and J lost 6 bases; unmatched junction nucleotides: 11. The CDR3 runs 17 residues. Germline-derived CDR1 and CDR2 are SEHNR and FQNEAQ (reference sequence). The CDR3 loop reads CASSLKQGVLPDEKLFF. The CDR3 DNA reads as TGTGCCAGCAGCTTAAAACAGGGGGTACTTCCCGATGAAAAACTGTTTTTT.

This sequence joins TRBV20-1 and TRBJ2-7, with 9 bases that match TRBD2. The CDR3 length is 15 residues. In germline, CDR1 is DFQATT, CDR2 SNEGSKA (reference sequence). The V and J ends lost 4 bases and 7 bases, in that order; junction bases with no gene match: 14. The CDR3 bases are TGCAGTGCTAAGGCCCCAGCGGGAGGCCGCTTGGAGCAGTACTTC. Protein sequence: CSAKAPAGGRLEQYF.

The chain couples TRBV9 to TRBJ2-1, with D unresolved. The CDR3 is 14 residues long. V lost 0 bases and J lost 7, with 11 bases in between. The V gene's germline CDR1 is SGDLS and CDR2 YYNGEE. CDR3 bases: TGTGCCAGCAGCGTAGCTTACTGGGGTAATGAGCAGTTCTTC. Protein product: CASSVAYWGNEQFF.

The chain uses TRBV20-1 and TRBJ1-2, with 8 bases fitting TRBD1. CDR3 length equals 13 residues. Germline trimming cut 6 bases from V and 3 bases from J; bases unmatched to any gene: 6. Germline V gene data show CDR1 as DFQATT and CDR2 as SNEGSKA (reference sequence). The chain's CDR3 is CSAGRTGHYGYTF. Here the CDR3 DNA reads TGCAGTGCCGGGAGGACAGGGCACTATGGCTACACCTTC.

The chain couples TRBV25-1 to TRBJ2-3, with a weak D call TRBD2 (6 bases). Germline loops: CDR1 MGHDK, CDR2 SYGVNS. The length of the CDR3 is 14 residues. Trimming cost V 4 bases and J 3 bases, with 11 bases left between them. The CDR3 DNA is TGTGCCAGCAGTGTTATAGCGGAAACAGATACGCAGTATTTT. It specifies CASSVIAETDTQYF.

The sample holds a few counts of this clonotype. The CDR3: CASSSSLTGGSVYEQYF. The CDR3 DNA sequence: TGTGCCAGCAGCTCCTCGTTGACTGGCGGGAGCGTCTACGAGCAGTACTTC. The J gene is TRBJ2-7, the V gene TRBV11-2; TRBD2 aligns across 7 bases. Germline V CDR1 and CDR2: SGHAT, FQNNGV. Trimming removed 4 bases from V and 3 bases from J; junction bases left unmatched: 15. The CDR3 consists of 17 residues.